This entry features one TCR beta chain sequence. Its cognate antigen is unknown. A quantity of roughly 0.5 to 1 ug RNA underwent reverse transcription using random hexamers. An immunoSEQ multiplex PCR amplified TCR beta CDR3 over 54 Vbeta and 13 Jbeta. TCRdb fed the immunoSEQ multiplex PCR reads into MiXCR, producing one record per CDR3 protein. The table records roughly 400,000 distinct CDR3 sequences, around 83% of them present only once. These data come from a study of CD8 T cells in Susac syndrome. Findings and caveats of the study: The study conceded that relatively few individuals underwent its TCR sequencing and HLA analysis.

The junction had 4 bases not matched to a gene; V was cut back by 3 bases and J by 2 bases. This CDR3 has 13 residues. Looked up from germline, CDR1 is GTSNPN and CDR2 is SVGIG (reference sequence). CD8+ and CD4+ T cells from blood underwent TCR beta sequencing, which was carried out in a high-throughput format. TEMRA cells were FACS-enriched, while CD8+ and CD4+ T cells were negatively isolated. This sequence was found in a human donor with multiple sclerosis. The V call is TRBV30, the J call TRBJ2-7, with 7 bases fitting TRBD1. The specimen was CD8+ T cells from PBMCs. Here the CDR3 DNA reads TGTGCCTGGAGCGGGACAGTACCCTACGAGCAGTACTTC. It is translated as CAWSGTVPYEQYF.